The present T cell receptor beta chain was sequenced within a study of TIL therapy for anti-PD-1-resistant metastatic lung cancer. This clone was counted only a few times. Its antigen is undetermined. Study-wide results and limits: This highly selected cohort may not generalize to typical lung cancer patients.

The immunoSEQ assay was v3. The data were produced by immunoSEQ multiplex PCR, yet TCRdb's version contains in-frame clones alone and is incomplete. The table has just over 25,000 clones, 72% seen once. The CDR3 sequence is 16 residues long. The germline V and J ends were trimmed by 0 bases and 3 bases, with 15 bases remaining between them. CDR1 is MGHRA and CDR2 is YSYEKL in the germline V gene. Noted time point: pre-treatment sample, taken before nivolumab and TIL therapy. Most excised metastases sampled were pleural nodules or supraclavicular lymph nodes. The specimen comprised tumor tissue, sampled at baseline. The V call is TRBV4-1, the J call TRBJ2-7; tentative D call: TRBD1 (5 bases). The source of this sequence is a person aged 25 to 85 with non-small cell lung cancer. CDR3 sequence (DNA): TGCGCCAGCAGCCAAGATTCCCCAGGGAATGTCTACGAGCAGTACTTC. It yields the protein CASSQDSPGNVYEQYF.